The clone carrying this TCR beta chain was seen a handful of times. Antigen unknown. The data were taken from a study of cytomegalovirus exposure and HLA in healthy donors. Overall study findings and caveats: In a later analysis, donors in an Asian-associated ancestry cluster reportedly had fewer N-insertions in productive TCRs than the cohort mean.

Germline V gene lookup returns CDR1 SNHLY and CDR2 FYNNEI. With 11 bases clipped from V and 4 bases from J, the junction kept 10 bases outside the gene matches. This CDR3 contains 13 residues. The PCR used 60 Vbeta and 13 Jbeta primers. Measured with immunoSEQ multiplex PCR; TCRdb has only the in-frame clones, and not every one. The sample holds 170,000 or so clones, over 70% seen once. The chain recombines TRBV2 with TRBJ2-7; 8 nucleotides align to TRBD1. What was sequenced was PBMCs. The clonotype comes from a woman under 40 in good health and CMV-seronegative. As DNA, the CDR3 is TGTGCCGGAAGGACAGGGAAGAGTTACGAGCAGTACTTC. The encoded protein is CAGRTGKSYEQYF.